This TCR beta chain was observed in a study of cytotoxic CD8 clonotypes in ibrutinib-treated CLL. Cryopreserved PBMCs supplied about 2 micrograms of genomic DNA for TCR beta libraries. Using immunoSEQ multiplex PCR, the repertoire was profiled, and TCRdb retains in-frame clones only, with some absent. This sample has about 150,000 clones; 79% occur once, and the top ten carry about 13%. Trimming took off 6 bases at V and 8 bases at J, with 19 bases between the two ends. CDR1 and CDR2 from the germline V gene are MNHEY and SMNVEV (reference sequence). The CDR3 sequence is 14 residues long. Sequencing was performed on PBMCs, taken after 12 months of ibrutinib treatment. The chain carries TRBV27 and TRBJ2-5; D not certain. This clonotype was sampled from a human donor with chronic lymphocytic leukemia. This CDR3 is CASSKNNYLGTQYF. In DNA, the CDR3 is TGTGCCAGCAGCAAAAACAATTATTTGGGAACCCAGTACTTC.